This is a list of T cell receptor beta chains from one sample in a study of blood T cells in healthy people across ages. TCRdb redid the calling of the 5' RACE reads with MiXCR, one entry per CDR3 protein. The table shows 850,000 or so distinct CDR3 sequences, with 29% occurring only once. Specimen: blood. The receptor set was obtained from a woman aged 80 or over in good health. The CDR3 runs from the conserved cysteine through the conserved F or W. A D gene is named only where the DNA matches it firmly. Size tells how often a clone was seen (once, few, many) or the class of an expanded clone, and some rows leave it out.

CDR3nt: TGTGCCAGCTCACTCAATGGACAGGCCAATAATTCACCCCTCCACTTT
CDR3aa: CASSLNGQANNSPLHF
d_gene: TRBD1
v_gene: TRBV18
abundance: .
j_gene: TRBJ1-6

CDR3nt: TGTGCCAGCAGCGGCCCCGGACGGTACAATGAGCAGTTCTTC
CDR3aa: CASSGPGRYNEQFF
d_gene: .
v_gene: TRBV11-2
abundance: .
j_gene: TRBJ2-1

CDR3nt: TGCGCCAGCAGCCGCAGGACTAGCAGGGGGCTTCTCCATGAGCAGTTCTTC
CDR3aa: CASSRRTSRGLLHEQFF
d_gene: .
v_gene: TRBV4-3
abundance: many
j_gene: TRBJ2-1

CDR3nt: TGTGCCAGCAGTTTAGGAGGAGGAGTGGAGGAAAAACTGTTTTTT
CDR3aa: CASSLGGGVEEKLFF
d_gene: .
v_gene: TRBV12-3/TRBV12-4
abundance: many
j_gene: TRBJ1-4

CDR3nt: TGTGCCAGCAGTTTCTTCGGCGGCGGGGGCCTTACCTACGAGCAGTACTTC
CDR3aa: CASSFFGGGGLTYEQYF
d_gene: .
v_gene: TRBV6-5
abundance: many
j_gene: TRBJ2-7

CDR3nt: TGTGCCAGCAGTGAACCTCTGGCGACTAGCGGGGGGGCGAGTGAGCAGTTCTTC
CDR3aa: CASSEPLATSGGASEQFF
d_gene: TRBD2
v_gene: TRBV6-1
abundance: once
j_gene: TRBJ2-1

CDR3nt: TGCGCCAGCAGCCAAGATTGGGGAGACGGCTACACCTTC
CDR3aa: CASSQDWGDGYTF
d_gene: .
v_gene: TRBV4-3
abundance: few
j_gene: TRBJ1-2

CDR3nt: TGTGCCAGCAGCTTAGTCTCCGGGACGGCCAACATTCAGTACTTC
CDR3aa: CASSLVSGTANIQYF
d_gene: .
v_gene: TRBV7-9
abundance: many
j_gene: TRBJ2-4

CDR3nt: TGTGCCAGCAGCCGATTACAGGGCTACGAGCAGTACTTC
CDR3aa: CASSRLQGYEQYF
d_gene: .
v_gene: TRBV11-2
abundance: many
j_gene: TRBJ2-7

CDR3nt: TGTGCCAGCAGTGGCCTTGGGGGAGGAGAGACCCAGTACTTC
CDR3aa: CASSGLGGGETQYF
d_gene: .
v_gene: TRBV6-2/TRBV6-3
abundance: .
j_gene: TRBJ2-5

CDR3nt: TGTGCCAGCAGCTTTCCCGGGACAGGGAGCACAGATACGCAGTATTTT
CDR3aa: CASSFPGTGSTDTQYF
d_gene: TRBD1
v_gene: TRBV7-9
abundance: .
j_gene: TRBJ2-3

CDR3nt: TGTGCCACCAGGCCGGCAACAAACTATGGCTACACCTTC
CDR3aa: CATRPATNYGYTF
d_gene: .
v_gene: TRBV15
abundance: .
j_gene: TRBJ1-2

CDR3nt: TGTGCCAGCAGCCAAGGGCCCACAGGCCCCAAAAACATTCAGTACTTC
CDR3aa: CASSQGPTGPKNIQYF
d_gene: .
v_gene: TRBV11-2
abundance: .
j_gene: TRBJ2-4

CDR3nt: TGTGCCAGCAGCTTGGGACTACCCCAAGAGACCCAGTACTTC
CDR3aa: CASSLGLPQETQYF
d_gene: .
v_gene: TRBV5-6
abundance: .
j_gene: TRBJ2-5

CDR3nt: TGTGCCAGCAGTCTCCCCCCCTACGAGCAGTACTTC
CDR3aa: CASSLPPYEQYF
d_gene: .
v_gene: TRBV28
abundance: many
j_gene: TRBJ2-7

CDR3nt: TGTGCCAGCAGCTTAGTTCTCGGTAACTATGGCTACACCTTC
CDR3aa: CASSLVLGNYGYTF
d_gene: .
v_gene: TRBV7-9
abundance: few
j_gene: TRBJ1-2

CDR3nt: TGTGCCAGCAGCCGAGGGATAGACAAGACCCAGTACTTC
CDR3aa: CASSRGIDKTQYF
d_gene: .
v_gene: TRBV5-6
abundance: few
j_gene: TRBJ2-5

CDR3nt: TGTGCCAGCAGCTTAGTCGCTAGCGGGGGCGCAGATACGCAGTATTTT
CDR3aa: CASSLVASGGADTQYF
d_gene: TRBD2
v_gene: TRBV7-2
abundance: many
j_gene: TRBJ2-3

CDR3nt: TGTGCCAGCAGTTCAAGGAGTGGCACCTACTCTGGAAACACCATATATTTT
CDR3aa: CASSSRSGTYSGNTIYF
d_gene: .
v_gene: TRBV6-5
abundance: few
j_gene: TRBJ1-3

CDR3nt: TGTGCCAGCAGCTCACTCACTAGGGCGGGAGGGCCCCAGTATTTT
CDR3aa: CASSSLTRAGGPQYF
d_gene: TRBD2
v_gene: TRBV7-3
abundance: .
j_gene: TRBJ2-3

CDR3nt: TGTGCCAGCAGTGGGCCAAAAATAGGACAGGGGGTAATGAACACTGAAGCTTTCTTT
CDR3aa: CASSGPKIGQGVMNTEAFF
d_gene: TRBD1
v_gene: TRBV6-1
abundance: few
j_gene: TRBJ1-1

CDR3nt: TGTGCCAGCTCACAACCCTACGATACGCAGTATTTT
CDR3aa: CASSQPYDTQYF
d_gene: .
v_gene: TRBV18
abundance: many
j_gene: TRBJ2-3

CDR3nt: TGTGCCAGCAGCCAGCGGACTAGCAGGGAGACCCAGTACTTC
CDR3aa: CASSQRTSRETQYF
d_gene: TRBD2
v_gene: TRBV3-1
abundance: many
j_gene: TRBJ2-5

CDR3nt: TGTGCCAGCAGCTCTCTGTGGTCGGGGGGGAGCTCCTACGAGCAGTACTTC
CDR3aa: CASSSLWSGGSSYEQYF
d_gene: TRBD2
v_gene: TRBV11-2
abundance: many
j_gene: TRBJ2-7

CDR3nt: TGTGCCACCGCAAGCCGGGGGAAAAAGGAGACCCAGTACTTC
CDR3aa: CATASRGKKETQYF
d_gene: .
v_gene: TRBV15
abundance: many
j_gene: TRBJ2-5

CDR3nt: TGTGCCAGCAGCTTGGTCCGTTCTCAAGAGACCCAGTACTTC
CDR3aa: CASSLVRSQETQYF
d_gene: .
v_gene: TRBV7-9
abundance: many
j_gene: TRBJ2-5

CDR3nt: TGTGCCAGCAGTGGGACAGCTAACACAGATACGCAGTATTTT
CDR3aa: CASSGTANTDTQYF
d_gene: TRBD1
v_gene: TRBV28
abundance: many
j_gene: TRBJ2-3

CDR3nt: TGTGCCAGCTCACCACGATTAACAGATACGCAGTATTTT
CDR3aa: CASSPRLTDTQYF
d_gene: .
v_gene: TRBV18
abundance: many
j_gene: TRBJ2-3

CDR3nt: TGTGCCAGCTCACCCTCCTCCAGGGGCACTGAAGCTTTCTTT
CDR3aa: CASSPSSRGTEAFF
d_gene: .
v_gene: TRBV18
abundance: few
j_gene: TRBJ1-1

CDR3nt: TGTGCCACCAGCAGAGAAGGGACAGGGAGAGTAGGACAGCCCCAGCATTTT
CDR3aa: CATSREGTGRVGQPQHF
d_gene: TRBD1
v_gene: TRBV15
abundance: .
j_gene: TRBJ1-5

CDR3nt: TGTGCCAGCAGTGCTAGGGGGGGAAACACCGGGGAGCTGTTTTTT
CDR3aa: CASSARGGNTGELFF
d_gene: .
v_gene: TRBV6-5
abundance: few
j_gene: TRBJ2-2

CDR3nt: TGTGCCAGCAGTTTTGGGGGTGGAGGGTGGGATGAGCAGTTCTTC
CDR3aa: CASSFGGGGWDEQFF
d_gene: .
v_gene: TRBV12-3/TRBV12-4
abundance: many
j_gene: TRBJ2-1

CDR3nt: TGTGCCAGCAGTTTCGCGGGAATGAGCACAGATACGCAGTATTTT
CDR3aa: CASSFAGMSTDTQYF
d_gene: .
v_gene: TRBV12-3/TRBV12-4
abundance: .
j_gene: TRBJ2-3

CDR3nt: TGTGCCAGCAGCTTAGCGGCTGAGACCTATGGCTACACCTTC
CDR3aa: CASSLAAETYGYTF
d_gene: .
v_gene: TRBV7-2
abundance: many
j_gene: TRBJ1-2

CDR3nt: TGTGCCAGCAGCTTAGGGAGAGGGCGGGGGGGCCCTTCCGCGACCTACAATGAGCAGTTCTTC
CDR3aa: CASSLGRGRGGPSATYNEQFF
d_gene: TRBD2
v_gene: TRBV7-8
abundance: many
j_gene: TRBJ2-1

CDR3nt: TGCGCCAGCAGCCAATCTCGCGGGGTATACAATGAGCAGTTCTTC
CDR3aa: CASSQSRGVYNEQFF
d_gene: .
v_gene: TRBV4-3
abundance: many
j_gene: TRBJ2-1

CDR3nt: TGTGCCAGCAGCCCCCAGGGACTAGCGGGGGACACAGATACGCAGTATTTT
CDR3aa: CASSPQGLAGDTDTQYF
d_gene: TRBD2
v_gene: TRBV27
abundance: many
j_gene: TRBJ2-3

CDR3nt: TGTGCCAGCAGCTCCACAGCGGGGGGGCCTTTGAACACCGGGGAGCTGTTTTTT
CDR3aa: CASSSTAGGPLNTGELFF
d_gene: TRBD2
v_gene: TRBV7-2
abundance: few
j_gene: TRBJ2-2

CDR3nt: TGCGCCAGCAGTCCCACCGGGGGGCAGGACACCGGGGAGCTGTTTTTT
CDR3aa: CASSPTGGQDTGELFF
d_gene: .
v_gene: TRBV4-1
abundance: few
j_gene: TRBJ2-2

CDR3nt: TGCAGTGCCCAACTAGAGTTGGAGACCCAGTACTTC
CDR3aa: CSAQLELETQYF
d_gene: .
v_gene: TRBV20-1
abundance: many
j_gene: TRBJ2-5